This TCR beta chain was documented in a study of CD8 T cells in ankylosing spondylitis. Findings of the study overall: Made up of eight highly homologous variants, a TCR beta motif appeared characteristic of ankylosing spondylitis blood. Disease-linked clones reportedly concentrated significantly in matched ankylosing spondylitis synovial fluid. In peripheral blood, disease-linked CD8+ clones occurred at relatively low frequencies.

This clonotype was found a few times. Its antigen is not known. V shed 7 bases and J 2 bases; nucleotides not matched to a gene: 8. Germline CDR1 and CDR2: SGHVS and FNYEAQ. This CDR3 spans 15 amino acids. TCRdb ran MiXCR on the 5' RACE reads and lists one entry per CDR3 protein. Here the sample spans about 800,000 distinct CDR3 sequences, around 11% being singletons. The genes are TRBV7-6 and TRBJ2-3; 8 nucleotides match TRBD2. The sample consisted of blood, either unsorted or a sorted T cell fraction (not recorded which). This clonotype was sampled from a male donor with ankylosing spondylitis. CDR3 bases: TGTGCCAGCAACTCAGCGGGGGCGCCCACAGATACGCAGTATTTT. This sequence encodes CASNSAGAPTDTQYF.